This T cell receptor (beta chain) was sequenced during a study of control samples from healthy donors and cancer patients. Generated by immunoSEQ multiplex PCR, the TCRdb table keeps only in-frame clones and is missing some. The table includes 140,000 to 150,000 clones, over 85% detected once. Sequencing was done on a sample of blood. This TCR came from a man aged 18 to 29 in good health.

The CDR3 sequence is CASRDRSSYEQYF. CDR3 coding DNA: TGTGCCAGCAGGGACCGAAGCTCCTACGAGCAGTACTTC. The V gene is TRBV6-5, the J gene TRBJ2-7; D call uncertain. This CDR3 has 13 residues. The germline gives CDR1 MNHEY, CDR2 SVGAGI. V shed 6 bases and J shed 0 bases, with 9 bases lying between them.